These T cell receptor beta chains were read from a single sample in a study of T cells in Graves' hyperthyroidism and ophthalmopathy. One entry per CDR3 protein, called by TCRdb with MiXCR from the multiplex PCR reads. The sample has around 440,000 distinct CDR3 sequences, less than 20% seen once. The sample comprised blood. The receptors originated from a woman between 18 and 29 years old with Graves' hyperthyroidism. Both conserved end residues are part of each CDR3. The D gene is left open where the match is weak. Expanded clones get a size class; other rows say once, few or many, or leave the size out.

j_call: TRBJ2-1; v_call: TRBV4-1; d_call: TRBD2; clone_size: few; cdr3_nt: TGCGCCAGCAGCCAATACTATAGCGGGGGACAGTTCTTC; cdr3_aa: CASSQYYSGGQFF
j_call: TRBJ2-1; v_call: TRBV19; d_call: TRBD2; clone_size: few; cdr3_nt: TGTGCCAGTAGGGGACCGGGACTAGTTACAAATGAGCAGTTCTTC; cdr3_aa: CASRGPGLVTNEQFF
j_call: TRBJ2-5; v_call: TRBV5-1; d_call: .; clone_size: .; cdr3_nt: TGCGCCAGCAGCTTTGAGGGGGGGACCCAGTACTTC; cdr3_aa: CASSFEGGTQYF
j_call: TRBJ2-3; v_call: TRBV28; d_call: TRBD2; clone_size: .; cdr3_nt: TGTGCCAGCAGCGTCGGCACGGGGGGGATCACAGATACGCAGTATTTT; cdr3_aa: CASSVGTGGITDTQYF
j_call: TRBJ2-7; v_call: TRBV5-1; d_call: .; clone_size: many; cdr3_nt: TGCGCCAGCAGCTTGGTTCCCGACAGGCACCCCTCCTACGAGCAGTACTTC; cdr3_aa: CASSLVPDRHPSYEQYF
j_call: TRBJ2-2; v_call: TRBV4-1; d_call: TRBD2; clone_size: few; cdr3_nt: TGCGCCAGCAGCCAAGCCTCTGGACTAGCGGGAGATCGGGGCGGGGAGCTGTTTTTT; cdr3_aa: CASSQASGLAGDRGGELFF
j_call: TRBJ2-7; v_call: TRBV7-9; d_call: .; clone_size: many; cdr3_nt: TGTGCCAGCAGCCTAAGGTCGGGAGCGGATACCAGCTCCTACGAGCAGTACTTC; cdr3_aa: CASSLRSGADTSSYEQYF
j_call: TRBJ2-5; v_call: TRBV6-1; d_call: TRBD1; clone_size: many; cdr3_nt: TGTGCCAGCGGTATAGACAGGGGACGGGAGACCCAGTACTTC; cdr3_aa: CASGIDRGRETQYF
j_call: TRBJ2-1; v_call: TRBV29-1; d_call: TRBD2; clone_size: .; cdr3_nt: TGCAGCGTTGAAGTGGGACTAGCGGGAGGGCTCGATGAGCAGTTCTTC; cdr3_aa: CSVEVGLAGGLDEQFF
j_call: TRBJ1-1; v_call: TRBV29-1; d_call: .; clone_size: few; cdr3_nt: TGCAGCGTTGACACCACCTCGAACACTGAAGCTTTCTTT; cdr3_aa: CSVDTTSNTEAFF
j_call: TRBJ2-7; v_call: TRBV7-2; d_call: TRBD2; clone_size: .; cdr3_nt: TGTGCCAGCAGCGGAGCCGGGACTACATCCTACGAGCAGTACTTC; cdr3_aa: CASSGAGTTSYEQYF
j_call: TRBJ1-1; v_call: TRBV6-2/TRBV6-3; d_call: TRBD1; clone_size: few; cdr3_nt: TGTGCCAGCAGCCCTCAGGGGGCCCGGAACACTGAAGCTTTCTTT; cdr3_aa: CASSPQGARNTEAFF
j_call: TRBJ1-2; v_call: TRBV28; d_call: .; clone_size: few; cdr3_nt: TGTGCCAGCAGTTTATCTGGAACCACTAATGGCTACACCTTC; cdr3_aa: CASSLSGTTNGYTF
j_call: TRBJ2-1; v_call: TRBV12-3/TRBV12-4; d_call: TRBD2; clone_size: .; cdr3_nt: TGTGCCAGCAGTCCGACTAGCGGGAGCTCTTCGGATGAGCAGTTCTTC; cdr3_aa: CASSPTSGSSSDEQFF
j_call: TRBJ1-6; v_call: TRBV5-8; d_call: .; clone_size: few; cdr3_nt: TGTGCCAGCAGCTTCCCGGAGGACTCCTATAATTCACCCCTCCACTTT; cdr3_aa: CASSFPEDSYNSPLHF
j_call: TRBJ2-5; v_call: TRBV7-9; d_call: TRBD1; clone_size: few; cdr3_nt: TGTGCCAGCAGCCAGGGGGCCGGGCCCCAAGAGACCCAGTACTTC; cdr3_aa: CASSQGAGPQETQYF
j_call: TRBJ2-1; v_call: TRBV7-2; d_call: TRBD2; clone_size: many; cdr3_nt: TGTGCCAGCAGCGCGGGACTAGCGAGAAATGAGCAGTTCTTC; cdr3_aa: CASSAGLARNEQFF
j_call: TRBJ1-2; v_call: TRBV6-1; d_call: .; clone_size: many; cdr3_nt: TGTGCCAGTCGGACGGAAGGAGCTTCCTATGGCTACACCTTC; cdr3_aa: CASRTEGASYGYTF
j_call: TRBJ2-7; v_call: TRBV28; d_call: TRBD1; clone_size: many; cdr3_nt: TGTGCCAGCTCGACCTCCGGGACAGGGGGCTCCTACGAGCAGTACTTC; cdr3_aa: CASSTSGTGGSYEQYF
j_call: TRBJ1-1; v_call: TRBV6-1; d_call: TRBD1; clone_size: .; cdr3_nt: TGTGCCAGCAGTCGCGTGACAGGGGGAAACACTGAAGCTTTCTTT; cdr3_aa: CASSRVTGGNTEAFF
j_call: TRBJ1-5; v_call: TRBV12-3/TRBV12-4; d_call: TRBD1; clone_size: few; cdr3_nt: TGTGCCAGCAGGTCTACAGGGGGCAATCAGCCCCAGCATTTT; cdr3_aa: CASRSTGGNQPQHF
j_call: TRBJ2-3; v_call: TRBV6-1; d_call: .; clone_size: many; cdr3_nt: TGTGCCAGCACCTTGGGGGCAAGCACAGATACGCAGTATTTT; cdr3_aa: CASTLGASTDTQYF
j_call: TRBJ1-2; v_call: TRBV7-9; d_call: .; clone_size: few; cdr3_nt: TGTGCCAGCAGCTTAGTAGGGGGGAATGGCTACACCTTC; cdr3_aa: CASSLVGGNGYTF
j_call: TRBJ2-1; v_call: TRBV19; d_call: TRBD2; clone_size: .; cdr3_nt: TGTGCCAGTAGCACTACAATCCCGGGAGGGGAATACAATGAGCAGTTCTTC; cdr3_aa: CASSTTIPGGEYNEQFF
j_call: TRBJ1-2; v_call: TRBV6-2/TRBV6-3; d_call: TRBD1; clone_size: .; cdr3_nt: TGTGCCAGCAGTTACCGGGACAGGGGGCCTGGCTACACCTTC; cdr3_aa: CASSYRDRGPGYTF
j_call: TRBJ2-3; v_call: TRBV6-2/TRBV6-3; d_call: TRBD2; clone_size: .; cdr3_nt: TGTGCCAGCAGGGATAGCGGGGACACAGATACGCAGTATTTT; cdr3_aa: CASRDSGDTDTQYF
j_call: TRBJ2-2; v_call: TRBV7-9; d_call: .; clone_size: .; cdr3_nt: TGTGCCAGCAGCTTTCGTAACGCCGGGGAGCTGTTTTTT; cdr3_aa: CASSFRNAGELFF
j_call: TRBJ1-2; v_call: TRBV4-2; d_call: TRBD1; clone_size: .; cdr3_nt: TGTGCCAGCAGCCAAGAAGACCTAGGACAGGGGACCGGCACCTTC; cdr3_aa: CASSQEDLGQGTGTF
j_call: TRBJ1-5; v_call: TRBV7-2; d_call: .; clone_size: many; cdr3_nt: TGTGCCAGCAGCTTAGAACCCTCCCAGCCCCAGCATTTT; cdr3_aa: CASSLEPSQPQHF
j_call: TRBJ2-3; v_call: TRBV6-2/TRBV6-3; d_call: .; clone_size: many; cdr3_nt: TGTGCCAGCAGAACTACGGGAAAAACAGATACGCAGTATTTT; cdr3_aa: CASRTTGKTDTQYF
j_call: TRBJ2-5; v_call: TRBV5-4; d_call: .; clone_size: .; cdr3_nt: TGTGCCAGCAGCTTGGAGGTCAGGCAAGAGACCCAGTACTTC; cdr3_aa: CASSLEVRQETQYF
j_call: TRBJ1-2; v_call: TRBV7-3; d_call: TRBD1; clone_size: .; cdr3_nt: TGTGCCAGCAGTTTTAACGAGGACCGGGACAGGGATGGCTACACCTTC; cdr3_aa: CASSFNEDRDRDGYTF
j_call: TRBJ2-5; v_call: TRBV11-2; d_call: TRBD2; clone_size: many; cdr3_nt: TGTGCCAGCATCGCGACCGAAAACCGGATGCGGACTAGCGGGAGACGCCAAGAGACCCAGTACTTC; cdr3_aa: CASIATENRMRTSGRRQETQYF
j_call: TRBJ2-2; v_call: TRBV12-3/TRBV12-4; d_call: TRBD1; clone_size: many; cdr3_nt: TGTGCCAGCAGTCCTCTGACAGGGTGGACCGGGGAGCTGTTTTTT; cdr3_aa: CASSPLTGWTGELFF
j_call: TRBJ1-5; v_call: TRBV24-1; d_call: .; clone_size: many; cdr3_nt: TGTGCCACCAGTGATCAGGGGTCGAAACCCCAGCATTTT; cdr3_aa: CATSDQGSKPQHF
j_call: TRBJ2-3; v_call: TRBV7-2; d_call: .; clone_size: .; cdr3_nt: TGTGCCAGCAGCCTCCCCAGGGGTCGCGGCACAGATACGCAGTATTTT; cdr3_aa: CASSLPRGRGTDTQYF
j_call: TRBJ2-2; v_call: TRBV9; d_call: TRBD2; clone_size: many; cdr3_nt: TGTGCCAGCAGCGTGCCGGGACTAGAGGGCACCGGGGAGCTGTTTTTT; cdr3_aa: CASSVPGLEGTGELFF
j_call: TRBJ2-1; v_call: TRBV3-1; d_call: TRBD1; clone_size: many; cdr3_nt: TGTGCCAGCAGCGTACCGGGACAGGCGATCAATGAGCAGTTCTTC; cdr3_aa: CASSVPGQAINEQFF
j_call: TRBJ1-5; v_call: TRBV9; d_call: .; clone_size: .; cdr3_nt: TGTGCCAGCAGCCGAGAGACGGGGGCTGGGCAGCCCCAGCATTTT; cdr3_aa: CASSRETGAGQPQHF
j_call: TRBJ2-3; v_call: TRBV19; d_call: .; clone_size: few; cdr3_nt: TGTGCCAGTATCCCTGAGAGGGAACAAGCAGATACGCAGTATTTT; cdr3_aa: CASIPEREQADTQYF
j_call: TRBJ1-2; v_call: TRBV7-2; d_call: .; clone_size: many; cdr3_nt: TGTGCCAGCAGCTACACTACACGGGGCTACACCTTC; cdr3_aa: CASSYTTRGYTF